Detailed here is one TCR beta chain. This record belongs to a study of control samples from healthy donors and cancer patients. V was shortened by 4 bases and J by 4 bases, with 16 bases between the two germline ends. Germline V gives CDR1 GTSNPN, CDR2 SVGIG (reference sequence). The length of the CDR3 is 14 residues. Repertoires were generated with immunoSEQ multiplex PCR, while TCRdb's copy carries only in-frame clones and drops some. The data hold about 160,000 clones, with about 94% observed a single time. The sequencing input was PBMCs. The gene calls are TRBV30 and TRBJ1-2; no clear D gene. The sequence was obtained from a man aged 55 to 70 with colorectal cancer. CDR3 DNA sequence: TGTGCCTGGACCGCCGCGGGTAGAGTCTATGGCTACACCTTC. Translation: CAWTAAGRVYGYTF.